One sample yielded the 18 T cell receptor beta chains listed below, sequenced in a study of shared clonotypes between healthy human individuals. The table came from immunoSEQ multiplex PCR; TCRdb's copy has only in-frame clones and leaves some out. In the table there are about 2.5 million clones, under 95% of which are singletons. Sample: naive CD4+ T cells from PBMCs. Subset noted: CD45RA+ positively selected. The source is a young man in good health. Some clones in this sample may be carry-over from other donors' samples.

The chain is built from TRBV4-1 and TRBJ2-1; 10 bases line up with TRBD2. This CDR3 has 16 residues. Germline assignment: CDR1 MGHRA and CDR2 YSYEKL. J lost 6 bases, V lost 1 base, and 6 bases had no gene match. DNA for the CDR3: TGCGCCAGCAGCCAAGGACGGGGACTAGCGCCCAATGAGCAGTTCTTC. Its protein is CASSQGRGLAPNEQFF.

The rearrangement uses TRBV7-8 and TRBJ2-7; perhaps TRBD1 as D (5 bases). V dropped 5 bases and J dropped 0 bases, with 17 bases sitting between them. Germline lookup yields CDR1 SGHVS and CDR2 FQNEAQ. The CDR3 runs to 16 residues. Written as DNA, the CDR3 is TGTGCCAGCAGCCCAATAGCCTACAGGAGCTCCTACGAGCAGTACTTC. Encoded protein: CASSPIAYRSSYEQYF. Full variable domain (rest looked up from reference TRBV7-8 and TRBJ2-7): GAGVSQSPRYKVAKRGQDVALRCDPISGHVSLFWYQQALGQGPEFLTYFQNEAQLDKSGLPSDRFFAERPEGSVSTLKIQRTQQEDSAVYLCASSPIAYRSSYEQYFGPGTRLTVT.

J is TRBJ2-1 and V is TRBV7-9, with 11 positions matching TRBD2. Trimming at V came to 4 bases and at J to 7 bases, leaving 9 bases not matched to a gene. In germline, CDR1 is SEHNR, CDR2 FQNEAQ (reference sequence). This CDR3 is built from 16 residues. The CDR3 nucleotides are TGTGCCAGCAGCTCCATAGCGGGAGGGCCGAGGAATGAGCAGTTCTTC. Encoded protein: CASSSIAGGPRNEQFF. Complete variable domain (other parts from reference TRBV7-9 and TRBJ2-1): DTGVSQNPRHKITKRGQNVTFRCDPISEHNRLYWYRQTLGQGPEFLTYFQNEAQLEKSRLLSDRFSAERPKGSFSTLEIQRTEQGDSAMYLCASSSIAGGPRNEQFFGPGTRLTVL.

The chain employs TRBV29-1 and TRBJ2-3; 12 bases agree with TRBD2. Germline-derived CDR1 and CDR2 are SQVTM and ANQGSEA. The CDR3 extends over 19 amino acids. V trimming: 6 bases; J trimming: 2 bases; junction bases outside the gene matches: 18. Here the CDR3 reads CSVAQQGLAGGVNTDTQYF. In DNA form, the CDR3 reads TGCAGCGTCGCTCAACAGGGGCTAGCGGGAGGGGTGAACACAGATACGCAGTATTTT.

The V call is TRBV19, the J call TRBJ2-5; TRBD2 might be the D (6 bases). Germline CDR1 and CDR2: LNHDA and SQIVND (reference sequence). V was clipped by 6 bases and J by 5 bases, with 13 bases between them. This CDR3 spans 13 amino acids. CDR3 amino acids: CASRRTSLETQYF. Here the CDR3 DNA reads TGTGCCAGTAGACGAACTAGCTTGGAGACCCAGTACTTC.

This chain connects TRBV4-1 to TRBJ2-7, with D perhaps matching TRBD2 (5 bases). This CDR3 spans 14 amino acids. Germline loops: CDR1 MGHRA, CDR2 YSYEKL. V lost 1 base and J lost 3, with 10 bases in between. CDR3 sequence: CASSQGQRDYEQYF. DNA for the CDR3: TGCGCCAGCAGCCAAGGTCAACGGGACTACGAGCAGTACTTC.

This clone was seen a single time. The CDR3 sequence is CASSPSAVREETQYF. The CDR3 DNA follows: TGTGCCAGCAGCCCCTCGGCGGTCAGGGAAGAGACCCAGTACTTC. This chain uses TRBV7-9 with TRBJ2-5; the D gene is possibly TRBD1 (5 bases). Germline CDR1 and CDR2: SEHNR and FQNEAQ (reference sequence). The CDR3 is made up of 15 amino acids. Trimming removed 5 bases from V and 3 bases from J, with 16 bases in between.

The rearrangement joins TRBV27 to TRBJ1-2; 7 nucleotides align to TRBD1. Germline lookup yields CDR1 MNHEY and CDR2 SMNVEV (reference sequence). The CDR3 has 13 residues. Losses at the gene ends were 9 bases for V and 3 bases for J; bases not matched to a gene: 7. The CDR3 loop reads CASAPDRYYGYTF. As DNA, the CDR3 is TGTGCCAGTGCCCCGGACAGGTACTATGGCTACACCTTC.

The CDR3: CASSLVSAVTGELFF. The CDR3 DNA follows: TGTGCCAGCAGCTTAGTCTCTGCGGTCACCGGGGAGCTGTTTTTT. This chain uses TRBV7-9 with TRBJ2-2; D remains unclear. The germline V gene has CDR1 SEHNR and CDR2 FQNEAQ (reference sequence). The V gene lost 1 base and the J gene lost 4 bases, with 10 bases spanning the gap. The CDR3 consists of 15 residues.

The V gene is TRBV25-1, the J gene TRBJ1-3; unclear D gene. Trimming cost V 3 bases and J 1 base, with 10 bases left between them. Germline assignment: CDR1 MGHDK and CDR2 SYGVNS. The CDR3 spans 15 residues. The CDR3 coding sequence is TGTGCCAGCAGTGACCCCCTATCGTCTGGAAACACCATATATTTT. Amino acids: CASSDPLSSGNTIYF.

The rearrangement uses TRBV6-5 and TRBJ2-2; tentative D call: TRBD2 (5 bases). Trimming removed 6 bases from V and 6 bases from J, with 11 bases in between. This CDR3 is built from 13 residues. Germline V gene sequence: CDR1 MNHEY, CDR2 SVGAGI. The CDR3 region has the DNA TGTGCCAGCAGACTAGGTTCCGCCGGGGAGCTGTTTTTT. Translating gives CASRLGSAGELFF.

CDR3 DNA sequence: TGTGCCAGCAGCTTCGTCTCAGGGGGAGAGACCCAGTACTTC. Protein product: CASSFVSGGETQYF. The V gene is TRBV7-2, the J gene TRBJ2-5; TRBD1 agrees at 7 bases. The junction had 5 bases not matched to a gene; V was cut back by 3 bases and J by 4 bases. CDR3 length equals 14 residues. In germline, CDR1 is SGHTA, CDR2 FQGNSA. The entire variable domain, with the rest obtained from reference TRBV7-2 and TRBJ2-5, is as follows: GAGVSQSPSNKVTEKGKDVELRCDPISGHTALYWYRQSLGQGLEFLIYFQGNSAPDKSGLPSDRFSAERTGGSVSTLTIQRTQQEDSAVYLCASSFVSGGETQYFGPGTRLLVL.

CDR3 sequence: CASSLRFGLAGEYNEQFF. The CDR3 DNA reads as TGTGCCAGCAGCTTACGGTTTGGGCTAGCGGGAGAGTACAATGAGCAGTTCTTC. The genes are TRBV7-8 and TRBJ2-1; 10 bases are a match to TRBD2. The CDR3 contains 18 residues. V was clipped by 2 bases and J by 4 bases; unmatched bases: 11. CDR1 and CDR2 (germline): SGHVS, FQNEAQ.

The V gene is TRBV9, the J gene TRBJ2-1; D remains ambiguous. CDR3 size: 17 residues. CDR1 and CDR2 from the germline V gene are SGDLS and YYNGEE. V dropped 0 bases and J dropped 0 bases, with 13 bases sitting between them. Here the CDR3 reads CASSVEVTPSSYNEQFF. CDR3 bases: TGTGCCAGCAGCGTAGAGGTGACCCCCAGCTCCTACAATGAGCAGTTCTTC.

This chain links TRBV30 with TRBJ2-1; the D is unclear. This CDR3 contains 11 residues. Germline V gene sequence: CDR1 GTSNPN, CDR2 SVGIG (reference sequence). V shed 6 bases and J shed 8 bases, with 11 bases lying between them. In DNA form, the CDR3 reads TGTGCCTGTCTCCCCCAAGATGAGCAGTTCTTC. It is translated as CACLPQDEQFF. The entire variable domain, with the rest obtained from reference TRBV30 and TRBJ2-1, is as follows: SQTIHQWPATLVQPVGSPLSLECTVEGTSNPNLYWYRQAAGRGLQLLFYSVGIGQISSEVPQNLSASRPQDRQFILSSKKLLLSDSGFYLCACLPQDEQFFGPGTRLTVL.

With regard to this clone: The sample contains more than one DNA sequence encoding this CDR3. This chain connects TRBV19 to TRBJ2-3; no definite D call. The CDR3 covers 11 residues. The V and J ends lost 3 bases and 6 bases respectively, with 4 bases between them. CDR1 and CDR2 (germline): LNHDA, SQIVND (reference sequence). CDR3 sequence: CASSMWDTQYF. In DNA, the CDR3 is TGTGCCAGTAGTATGTGGGATACGCAGTATTTT.

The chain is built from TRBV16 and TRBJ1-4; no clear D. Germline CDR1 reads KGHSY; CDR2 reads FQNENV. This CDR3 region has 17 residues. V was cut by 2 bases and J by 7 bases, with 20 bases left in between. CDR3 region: CASSQSPFRERGEKLFF. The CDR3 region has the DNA TGTGCCAGCAGCCAAAGCCCCTTCAGAGAGCGAGGTGAAAAACTGTTTTTT. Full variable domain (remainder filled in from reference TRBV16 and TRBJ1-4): GEEVAQTPKHLVRGEGQKAKLYCAPIKGHSYVFWYQQVLKNEFKFLISFQNENVFDETGMPKERFSAKCLPNSPCSLEIQATKLEDSAVYFCASSQSPFRERGEKLFFGSGTQLSVL.

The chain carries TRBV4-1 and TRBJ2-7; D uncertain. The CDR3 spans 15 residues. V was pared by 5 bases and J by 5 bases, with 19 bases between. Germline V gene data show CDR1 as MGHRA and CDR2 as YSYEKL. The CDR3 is CASSSSPNAVNEQYF. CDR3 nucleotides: TGCGCCAGCAGCTCTTCGCCAAATGCGGTGAACGAGCAGTACTTC.